The entry that follows covers one TCR beta chain sequence. The sample holds one count of this clone. Its antigen is still unknown. It has no much larger one-base neighbor in the sample; base qualities were not kept. The data were taken from a study of blood T cell repertoires in COVID-19 (dated by TCRdb to 2020 to 2022). Notes on the research overall: The collaborator samples originated in the United States, Italy and Spain and spanned the acute and convalescent phases of COVID-19. Where available, HLA class I and class II types were taken from metadata supplied by the sample provider and were not determined by assay-based typing. Samples were obtained from the ongoing ImmuneRACE study (first 160 participants) and from about 1,300 subjects provided by 6 global collaborators. The material from the prospective study consisted of cDNA or gDNA derived from T cells, B-cell-depleted T cells, or PBMCs. A freely available public database, intended as a resource for researchers studying the immune response to SARS-CoV-2, is where the repertoires were released. Deeply sampled blood TCRbeta repertoires from subjects exposed to, actively infected with, or recovered from COVID-19 were included in the dataset. Nearly every sample came with metadata listing a de-identified subject ID, COVID-19 status, age in years and sex.

In the prospective study, participants were about 18 to 95 years old, resided in about two dozen geographic areas of the United States, and were enrolled through a virtual design. To assign participants to cohorts, the prospective study relied on clinical history that participants themselves reported in a screening survey and a study questionnaire. For ImmuneRACE Cohort 3, a participant was defined as recovered based on two consecutive negative NP/OP PCR tests, clearance by a healthcare professional, or resolution of symptoms. Mobile phlebotomists in the prospective study collected whole blood, serum and a nasopharyngeal or oropharyngeal swab from every participant. Prospective study participants could optionally give additional blood draws and questionnaires over an approximately two-month period. Blood samples from the prospective study were shipped frozen or at room temperature prior to DNA extraction.

TCRbeta CDR3 regions were amplified from genomic DNA by means of the immunoSEQ Assay, a bias-controlled multiplex PCR. In the original analysis: Within the assay, amplification of reference gene primers was used to estimate how many nucleated cells each sample contained. Sequence reads were collapsed and filtered to measure the absolute abundance of every unique TCRbeta CDR3 rearrangement. For each sample, productive Simpson clonality was calculated by taking the square root of Simpson's diversity index across productive rearrangements. TCRdb obtained this table from immuneACCESS and retained in-frame rearrangements with V and J assigned. These tables miss some clones; where compared with another copy, unresolved V genes account for less than half of the shortfall, and the remainder is unexplained. V, J and clone size were drawn from that table, and D and trimming were deduced from the DNA. The table for this sample lists around 240,000 clones; around 88% of them were counted only once. Around 1.9% of the sample comes from the top ten.

The research as a whole found: How much clinical and demographic metadata was included differed by source and by participant, and the metadata was provided uncurated.

The germline ends are 16 bases apart after V is trimmed by 4 bases and J by 6 bases. The CDR3 contains 14 residues, cysteine and phenylalanine counted. The entry retains the CDR3 DNA only, 42 bases that are in frame from base 1. CDR1 and CDR2, per the germline V gene, are SGHRS and YFSETQ. Specimen: PBMCs or T cells enriched from blood (not recorded which). Recombination linked TRBV5-1 to TRBJ1-1; perhaps TRBD1 is the D gene, with 6 bases matching. The TCR comes from a woman in her fifties or sixties who had recovered from COVID-19. The DNA sequence is given as TGCGCCAGCAGCAACTCGGACAGTTTGTCTGAAGCTTTCTTT. It encodes CASSNSDSLSEAFF.